This TCR beta chain came from a study of cytomegalovirus exposure and HLA in healthy donors. Study-wide context: As released early, the data held roughly 85 million unique TCRs from HLA-typed donors.

The study ran its PCR with 60 Vbeta and 13 Jbeta primers. The repertoire was sequenced with immunoSEQ multiplex PCR; TCRdb's copy has only in-frame clones and lacks some. The top ten clones hold about 4% of a sample with 90,000 to 100,000 clones, 82% of them seen once. The sequenced sample was PBMCs. This receptor was obtained from a man aged 50-59 years in good health and CMV-seronegative.

The CDR3 DNA sequence: TGTGCCAGCAGCATAGGACTAGCGGGAGCCTACGAGCAGTACTTC. Translated: CASSIGLAGAYEQYF. The chain links TRBV5-8 to TRBJ2-7; 13 nucleotides match TRBD2. Germline lookup yields CDR1 SGHTS and CDR2 YDEGEE. V lost 4 bases and J lost 2; bases outside the gene matches: 3. This CDR3 has 15 amino acids.